Below are 9 T cell receptor beta chains sequenced from a single sample in a study of early T cells in non-severe SARS-CoV-2 infection. MiXCR was run by TCRdb on the 5' RACE reads, yielding one entry per CDR3 protein. The table shows about 64,000 distinct CDR3 sequences, with around 20% occurring only once. This sample comprised whole blood, obtained at baseline. The origin of the receptors is an adult who was a healthcare worker with PCR-confirmed SARS-CoV-2 infection or an uninfected control (not recorded which).

This clonotype was recorded many times. This chain joins TRBV10-3 and TRBJ1-2; 9 bases fit TRBD1. This CDR3 region has 13 residues. Germline V gene lookup returns CDR1 ENHRY and CDR2 SYGVKD. The junction had 6 bases not matched to a gene; V was cut back by 7 bases and J by 6 bases. The CDR3: CAITGTGKHGYTF. The CDR3 DNA sequence: TGTGCCATCACCGGGACAGGGAAACATGGCTACACCTTC.

This sequence joins TRBV30 and TRBJ1-1; 11 nucleotides align to TRBD1. The CDR3 has 14 residues. The germline V gene encodes CDR1 GTSNPN and CDR2 SVGIG (reference sequence). After removal of 7 bases from V and 6 bases from J, the junction contained 10 bases not matched to a gene. This CDR3 is CASEYGTGGSEAFF. The CDR3 DNA sequence: TGTGCCTCAGAATACGGGACAGGGGGATCTGAAGCTTTCTTT.

This chain connects TRBV3-1 to TRBJ1-6; TRBD1 matches at 7 bases. Germline V gene lookup returns CDR1 LGHDT and CDR2 YNNKEL (reference sequence). The CDR3 contains 15 residues. After removal of 4 bases from V and 8 bases from J, the junction contained 8 bases not matched to a gene. The CDR3: CASSPRQGFDSPLHF. The CDR3 DNA reads TGTGCCAGCAGCCCCCGACAGGGTTTCGATTCACCCCTCCACTTT.

This chain uses TRBV7-2 with TRBJ1-1, with no clear D. CDR1 and CDR2 from the germline V gene are SGHTA and FQGNSA. The length of the CDR3 is 12 residues. V shed 4 bases and J shed 11 bases, with 14 bases lying between them. CDR3 region: CASSSPGRLAFF. The CDR3 region has the DNA TGTGCCAGCAGCTCTCCCGGACGCTTGGCTTTCTTT.

In this sample, this clonotype turned up many times. V gene TRBV20-1 combines with J gene TRBJ1-4, with a possible D match to TRBD1 (6 bases). The CDR3 covers 15 residues. The ends were cut back, 3 bases at V and 0 bases at J, with 11 bases in the middle. From germline, CDR1 is DFQATT and CDR2 SNEGSKA (reference sequence). The chain's CDR3 is CSASVQGATNEKLFF. In DNA, the CDR3 is TGCAGTGCTAGTGTACAGGGCGCAACTAATGAAAAACTGTTTTTT.

The chain recombines TRBV2 with TRBJ1-1, with D possibly matching TRBD1 (5 bases). Deletions cut 3 bases from V and 0 bases from J, with 8 bases between. This CDR3 has 14 amino acids. CDR1 and CDR2 (germline): SNHLY, FYNNEI. CDR3 nucleotides: TGTGCCAGCAGTGATAGCAGGGTGAACACTGAAGCTTTCTTT. It specifies CASSDSRVNTEAFF.

This clonotype was detected a few times. The chain carries TRBV2 and TRBJ2-1; 13 nucleotides align to TRBD2. The V gene's germline CDR1 is SNHLY and CDR2 FYNNEI. The CDR3 contains 15 residues. The V gene end was trimmed by 7 bases and the J gene end by 8 bases; junction bases not matched to a gene: 8. CDR3 amino acids: CASKLGLAGKDEQFF. The CDR3 nucleotides read TGTGCCAGCAAATTGGGACTAGCGGGGAAGGATGAGCAGTTCTTC. Looking up the rest from reference TRBV2 and TRBJ2-1 gives the full variable domain: EPEVTQTPSHQVTQMGQEVILRCVPISNHLYFYWYRQILGQKVEFLVSFYNNEISEKSEIFDDQFSVERPDGSNFTLKIRSTKLEDSAMYFCASKLGLAGKDEQFFGPGTRLTVL.

This clonotype was counted only a few times. The V gene is TRBV20-1, the J gene TRBJ2-7; D remains ambiguous. V lost 5 bases, J lost 3 bases, and 17 bases lay in between. The CDR3 loop spans 14 amino acids. The germline CDR1 and CDR2 sequences are DFQATT and SNEGSKA (reference sequence). The CDR3 coding sequence is TGCAGTGCTCTAAGTAACCTAGGGTTCTACGAGCAGTACTTC. It encodes CSALSNLGFYEQYF.

This clonotype came up a few times. The V and J genes are TRBV7-8 and TRBJ1-2, with D unresolved. With 2 bases removed from V and 4 bases from J, the gap between germline ends came to 11 bases. Germline-derived CDR1 and CDR2 are SGHVS and FQNEAQ. The CDR3 has 14 residues. CDR3 coding DNA: TGTGCCAGCAGCTTAATTTCGGGGAGCTATGGCTACACCTTC. Its protein is CASSLISGSYGYTF.